The clone carrying this T cell receptor beta chain was picked up a small number of times. Its specificity is not known. The data were taken from a study of T-cell memory formation after mild COVID-19. For the study at large: In these data, TCR clusters were largely donor specific.

After 5'RACE with constant-segment primers, TCR alpha and TCR beta cDNA libraries carrying sample barcodes and UMIs were obtained. MiXCR was run by TCRdb on the 5' RACE reads, yielding one entry per CDR3 protein. This table has over 500,000 distinct CDR3 sequences, roughly 17% appearing once. The CDR3 length is 14 residues. Trimming cost V 4 bases and J 6 bases; bases outside gene matches: 7. CDR1 is MNHNY, CDR2 SVGAGI, per germline (reference sequence). Regarding the study as a whole: Second-wave clones with a day 37 peak had unconfirmed SARS-CoV-2 specificity. Mainly CM and EM harbored the contracting CD4+ clones; mainly EMRA harbored the CD8+ ones.

The TCR sequence derives from an adult woman who had mild COVID-19 (a few samples of this study predate the infection). Cell type and time point are not known. The chain joins TRBV6-6 to TRBJ2-3; 7 nucleotides agree with TRBD1. Sequenced sample: PBMCs or a T cell subset sorted from them (not recorded which). The CDR3: CASSSLRGPDTQYF. Here the CDR3 DNA reads TGTGCCAGCAGTTCCTTGAGGGGGCCGGATACGCAGTATTTT.